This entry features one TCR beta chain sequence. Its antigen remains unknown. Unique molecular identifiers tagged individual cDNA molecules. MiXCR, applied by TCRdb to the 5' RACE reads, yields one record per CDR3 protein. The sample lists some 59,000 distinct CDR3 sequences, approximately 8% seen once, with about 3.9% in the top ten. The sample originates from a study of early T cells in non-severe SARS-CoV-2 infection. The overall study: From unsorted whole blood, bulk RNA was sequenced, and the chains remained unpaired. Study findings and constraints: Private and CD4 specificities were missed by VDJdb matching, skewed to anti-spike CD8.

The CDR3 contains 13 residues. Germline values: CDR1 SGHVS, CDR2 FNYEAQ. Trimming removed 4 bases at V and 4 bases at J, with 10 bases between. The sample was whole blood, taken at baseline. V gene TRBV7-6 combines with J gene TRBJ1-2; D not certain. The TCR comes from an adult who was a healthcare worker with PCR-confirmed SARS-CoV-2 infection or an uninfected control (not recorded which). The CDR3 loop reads CASSSDGSYGYTF. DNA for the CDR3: TGTGCCAGCAGCTCCGACGGAAGCTATGGCTACACCTTC. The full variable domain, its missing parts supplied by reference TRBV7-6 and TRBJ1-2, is GAGVSQSPRYKVTKRGQDVALRCDPISGHVSLYWYRQALGQGPEFLTYFNYEAQQDKSGLPNDRFSAERPEGSISTLTIQRTEQRDSAMYRCASSSDGSYGYTFGSGTRLTVV.